Given below is one TCR beta chain in context. Its specificity is unknown. Per the germline V gene, CDR1 is SQVTM and CDR2 is ANQGSEA. J lost 2 bases, V lost 0 bases, and 3 bases had no gene match. The CDR3 loop spans 14 amino acids. These data are taken from a study of blood T cells in healthy people across ages. Study-wide results and limits: A roughly linear fall in TCR beta diversity per million T cells was seen with increasing age.

Combining a sample-barcoded 5' primer with a J-beta primer mix, a second PCR ran for 7 to 11 cycles. Tags on each cDNA molecule came from a template-switch adaptor with 12 random nucleotides. MiXCR was run by TCRdb on the 5' RACE reads, yielding one entry per CDR3 protein. Here the sample spans under 750,000 distinct CDR3 sequences, 47% being singletons. V is TRBV29-1 and J is TRBJ2-7, with 8 bases aligning to TRBD1. The sequenced sample was blood. The source of this sequence is a man aged 80 or over in good health. CDR3 in amino acids: CSVEDPTGAYEQYF. The CDR3 coding sequence is TGCAGCGTTGAAGATCCGACAGGGGCCTACGAGCAGTACTTC.